The 25 T cell receptor beta chains in this list originate from one sample, sequenced in a study of molecular identifiers for immune sequencing clone quantification. TCRdb re-called the PCR reads through MiXCR, storing one row per CDR3 protein. The table has about 630,000 distinct CDR3 sequences, roughly 25% seen once. The sequenced material came from naive CD8+ T cells from blood, with Jurkat cell RNA spiked in. Subset in this sample: FACS-sorted CD8+CD4-CCR7+CD45RA+ naive T cells. These receptors were obtained from a human donor in good health. Some libraries in this study had Jurkat cell RNA spiked in.

In its sample, this clonotype was seen many times. This sequence joins TRBV13 and TRBJ2-5; either TRBD1 or TRBD2 may fit D (5 bases each). The V gene's germline CDR1 is PRHDT and CDR2 FYEKMQ (reference sequence). This CDR3 comprises 15 residues. V lost 5 bases and J 2 bases, leaving 15 bases between the germline ends. The chain's CDR3 is CASSPWNRRQETQYF. Written as DNA, the CDR3 is TGTGCCAGCAGCCCTTGGAACAGGAGGCAAGAGACCCAGTACTTC.

This chain links TRBV12-3 or TRBV12-4 with TRBJ2-3, with 9 bases fitting TRBD2. V dropped 5 bases and J dropped 9; count of bases not matched to a gene: 9. The CDR3 length is 14 residues. CDR3 sequence reads: CASSTPSGIETQYF. DNA of the CDR3: TGTGCCAGCAGTACCCCTAGCGGGATAGAAACGCAGTATTTT.

At least ten counts were recorded for this clonotype. The chain employs TRBV28 and TRBJ2-7, with 8 bases matching TRBD1. This CDR3 contains 15 residues. The junction had 5 bases not matched to a gene; V was cut back by 4 bases and J by 0 bases. Per germline, CDR1 MDHEN and CDR2 SYDVKM. The CDR3 loop is CASSSRDRSSYEQYF. The DNA for the CDR3 is TGTGCCAGCAGTTCCCGGGACAGGAGCTCCTACGAGCAGTACTTC.

Comments on this clonotype: It may be a read error: a sequence one base away is much more abundant. The chain uses TRBV7-2 and TRBJ2-7; no clear D. This CDR3 has 13 residues. Trimming removed 5 bases at V and 3 bases at J, with 11 bases between. The V gene's germline CDR1 is SGHTA and CDR2 FQGNSA. The chain's CDR3 is CASSQPDFYEQYF. CDR3 nucleotides: TGTGCCAGCAGCCAACCGGATTTCTACGAGCAGTACTTC.

V and J are TRBV24-1 and TRBJ2-4, with 8 bases matching TRBD1. Germline-derived CDR1 and CDR2 are KGHDR and SFDVKD. After removal of 4 bases from V and 6 bases from J, the junction contained 4 bases not matched to a gene. There are 14 residues in the CDR3. The DNA of the CDR3 is TGTGCCACCAGTGACTCGGGACAGGCAAACATTCAGTACTTC. This sequence encodes CATSDSGQANIQYF.

On this clonotype itself: This may be a read error, as it is one base from a much larger clone. The chain uses TRBV25-1 and TRBJ2-7; 9 bases match TRBD2. V dropped 3 bases and J dropped 1; count of bases not matched to a gene: 7. CDR1 MGHDK and CDR2 SYGVNS come from the germline V gene. The CDR3 has 16 amino acids. CDR3 in amino acids: CASSDYSGSSSYEQYF. CDR3 nucleotides: TGTGCCAGCAGTGACTATAGCGGGAGTTCATCCTACGAGCAGTACTTC.

In regard to this clonotype: At one of its ends the junction is not consistent with the germline gene, which may arise from a read error. This rearrangement joins TRBV4-1 to TRBJ1-4; D unresolved. The CDR3 consists of 15 residues. Looked up from germline, CDR1 is MGHRA and CDR2 is YSYEKL. The CDR3 nucleotides are TGCGCCAGCTGCCAAGTTGGGCCAACTAATGAAAAACTGTTTTTT. This sequence encodes CASCQVGPTNEKLFF.

This clonotype came up a few times. The chain has TRBV7-9 and TRBJ1-1; possible D gene TRBD1, 5 bases. CDR3 length equals 15 residues. Deletions cut 1 base from V and 5 bases from J, with 14 bases between. Germline loops: CDR1 SEHNR, CDR2 FQNEAQ (reference sequence). CDR3 bases: TGTGCCAGCAGCTTAGGTCACGGACAAGGGACTGAAGCTTTCTTT. The encoded protein is CASSLGHGQGTEAFF.

This clonotype has at least ten counts. The chain couples TRBV6-5 to TRBJ1-2; D is perhaps TRBD1 (5 bases). Germline V lookup: CDR1 MNHEY, CDR2 SVGAGI. CDR3 length: 15 residues. The germline V and J ends were trimmed by 0 bases and 7 bases, with 15 bases remaining between them. CDR3 bases: TGTGCCAGCAGTTACTCTCAGGGAGGTCGTAGTGGCTACACCTTC. Amino acids: CASSYSQGGRSGYTF.

The genes are TRBV11-2 and TRBJ2-7; D uncertain. Looked up from germline, CDR1 is SGHAT and CDR2 is FQNNGV. Trimming pared 2 bases from V and 3 bases from J, leaving 8 bases between. The CDR3 sequence is 13 residues long. The CDR3 bases are TGTGCCAGCAGCTTACCACGTCGCTACGAGCAGTACTTC. Its protein is CASSLPRRYEQYF.

Many counts were recorded for this clonotype. This chain links TRBV7-6 with TRBJ2-5, with D perhaps matching TRBD2 (5 bases). The CDR3 is 15 residues long. CDR1 is SGHVS, CDR2 FNYEAQ, per germline. The V end lost 5 bases, the J end lost 2 bases, and 15 bases lay between the germline ends. In DNA, the CDR3 is TGTGCCAGCAGCCTCAAACTAGGACGACAAGAGACCCAGTACTTC. As protein: CASSLKLGRQETQYF.

The table lists this clonotype with a count of one. This could be a read error, since a much larger clone is one nucleotide away. The chain combines TRBV20-1 with TRBJ1-6; TRBD1 is a possible D gene (6 bases). CDR3 length: 15 amino acids. From germline, CDR1 is DFQATT and CDR2 SNEGSKA (reference sequence). CDR3 DNA sequence: TGCTGTGCTAGAGGCCCAGGGGAGTGGGGATCACCCCTCCACTTT. Translation: CCARGPGEWGSPLHF.

The sample holds many counts of this clonotype. The V and J genes are TRBV6-2 or TRBV6-3 and TRBJ2-7; TRBD2 aligns across 10 bases. CDR1 is MNHEY, CDR2 SVGEGT, per germline. V lost 2 bases and J lost 4; bases outside the gene matches: 5. The CDR3 sequence is 15 residues long. The CDR3 sequence is CASSYDLAGVYEQYF. The CDR3 nucleotides are TGTGCCAGCAGTTACGATCTAGCGGGAGTTTACGAGCAGTACTTC.

There are a few counts of this clonotype. Since a much larger clone is just one base distant, this may be a read error. This chain connects TRBV25-1 to TRBJ2-7; no definite D call. CDR3 length equals 12 residues. Trimming shortened V by 0 bases and J by 6 bases, and 6 bases separated the two germline ends. Per the germline V gene, CDR1 is MGHDK and CDR2 is SYGVNS. Written as DNA, the CDR3 is TGTGCCAGCAGTGAATATCCCCCCGAGCAGTACTTC. This sequence encodes CASSEYPPEQYF.

The chain joins TRBV7-9 to TRBJ1-2; no definite D call. CDR1 is SEHNR, CDR2 FQNEAQ, per germline (reference sequence). CDR3 length: 11 amino acids. V was trimmed by 3 bases and J by 4 bases, leaving 3 bases between them. The CDR3 coding sequence is TGTGCCAGCAGCTTCAGCTATGGCTACACCTTC. This encodes CASSFSYGYTF.

The V call is TRBV4-3, the J call TRBJ2-7; possibly TRBD2 for D (6 bases). The V end lost 5 bases, the J end lost 2 bases, and 13 bases lay between the germline ends. The germline gives CDR1 LGHNA, CDR2 YSLEER. This CDR3 has 14 amino acids. In DNA form, the CDR3 reads TGCGCCAGCAGCTCAGGTCGGGGGACCTACGAGCAGTACTTC. Protein product: CASSSGRGTYEQYF.

This clonotype came up a few times. The chain recombines TRBV3-2 with TRBJ2-7; the table's D call TRBD1 went unverified against the DNA. TRBV3-2 counts as a pseudogene. The CDR3 runs to 15 residues. The CDR3 loop reads CASSPLPTPGAEQYF. DNA for the CDR3: TGTGCCAGCAGCCCACTCCCGACCCCGGGAGCCGAGCAGTACTTC.

The chain links TRBV4-2 to TRBJ2-3; 12 bases fit TRBD2. Per the germline V gene, CDR1 is LGHNA and CDR2 is YNFKEQ. The CDR3 is 17 residues long. J gave up 6 bases and V 0 bases, and 7 bases lay outside the gene matches. The CDR3 loop is CASSQDLAGGPTDTQYF. The DNA of the CDR3 is TGTGCCAGCAGCCAAGATCTAGCGGGAGGGCCAACGGATACGCAGTATTTT.

This clonotype has ten or more counts. The chain has TRBV12-3 or TRBV12-4 and TRBJ2-5; no reliable D call. Trimming shortened V by 1 base and J by 1 base, and 7 bases separated the two germline ends. CDR3 size: 14 residues. CDR3 sequence reads: CASSLDARQETQYF. The DNA of the CDR3 is TGTGCCAGCAGTTTAGACGCACGCCAAGAGACCCAGTACTTC.

On this clonotype: One base away lies a much larger clone, so this may be a sequencing read error. No conserved phenylalanine or tryptophan ends this CDR3, so it is likely a read error. V and J are TRBV2 and TRBJ2-7, with D tentatively TRBD2 (5 bases). The CDR3 is 14 amino acids. Per germline, CDR1 SNHLY and CDR2 FYNNEI. Trimming removed 4 bases at V and 2 bases at J, with 12 bases between. Here the CDR3 reads CASSGGHGPYEQYI. CDR3 coding DNA: TGTGCCAGCAGTGGAGGGCATGGGCCCTACGAGCAGTACATC.

Remarks on this clonotype: Germline and junction disagree at one end, which may indicate a read error. This chain connects TRBV4-1 to TRBJ2-2; the D is unclear. The CDR3 loop spans 16 amino acids. Looked up from germline, CDR1 is MGHRA and CDR2 is YSYEKL. The CDR3 is CASSQKSVMNPGELFF. CDR3 nucleotides: TGCGCCAGCAGCCAAAAGAGCGTGATGAACCCCGGGGAGCTGTTTTTT.

Remarks on this clonotype: A much larger clonotype is one base distant, so this may be a read error. This chain uses TRBV20-1 with TRBJ2-3; tentative D call: TRBD2 (6 bases). Germline V gene sequence: CDR1 DFQATT, CDR2 SNEGSKA (reference sequence). CDR3 length: 16 amino acids. This chain's CDR3 is CSVRELGQTRRDTRYF. CDR3 nucleotides: TGCAGTGTCCGAGAGTTAGGACAAACTAGGAGGGATACGCGGTATTTT.

This clonotype has a count of ten or more. This sequence joins TRBV24-1 and TRBJ2-1, with TRBD2 matching 7 bases. CDR1 is KGHDR and CDR2 is SFDVKD in the germline V gene. CDR3 length equals 16 residues. V lost 2 bases and J lost 0; bases outside the gene matches: 3. The CDR3 nucleotides read TGTGCCACCAGTGATTCGCGGGGGAGCTCCTACAATGAGCAGTTCTTC. As protein: CATSDSRGSSYNEQFF.

This clonotype came up many times. V gene TRBV27 combines with J gene TRBJ2-7, with TRBD1 matching over 7 bases. Germline lookup yields CDR1 MNHEY and CDR2 SMNVEV (reference sequence). The V and J ends lost 5 bases and 5 bases, in that order; junction bases with no gene match: 3. The CDR3 consists of 12 residues. The CDR3 sequence: CASSRQGNEQYF. The CDR3 nucleotides are TGTGCCAGCAGTCGACAGGGTAACGAGCAGTACTTC.

This clonotype was observed at least ten times. The chain carries TRBV7-2 and TRBJ2-1; 7 bases are a match to TRBD2. With 3 bases clipped from V and 8 bases from J, the junction kept 10 bases outside the gene matches. CDR1 and CDR2 from the germline V gene are SGHTA and FQGNSA. The CDR3 runs 15 residues. The CDR3 loop reads CASSLGVAGIYEQFF. As DNA, the CDR3 is TGTGCCAGCAGCTTGGGGGTAGCGGGTATCTATGAGCAGTTCTTC.